This TCR beta chain was captured by sequencing in a study of control samples from healthy donors and cancer patients. Clones were sequenced by immunoSEQ multiplex PCR, and TCRdb holds only the in-frame ones, with some missing. The sample consists of roughly 88,000 clones, 90% to 95% of them appearing once. The V and J ends lost 6 bases and 7 bases, in that order; junction bases with no gene match: 14. From germline, CDR1 is WNHNN and CDR2 SYGVQD (reference sequence). The CDR3 length is 16 residues. This clone was found once. Sequences were obtained from blood. This clonotype originated in a woman under 40 in good health. The chain combines TRBV10-1 with TRBJ2-1; the match to TRBD2 covers 8 bases. CDR3 DNA sequence: TGCGCCAGCAGCCACCTAGGGCGGGGGGCCGTGAATGAGCAGTTCTTC. Its protein product is CASSHLGRGAVNEQFF.